This T cell receptor beta chain came from a study of cytomegalovirus exposure and HLA in healthy donors (dated by TCRdb to the late 2010s). Looking at the study overall: According to a later analysis, one platform produced both the roughly 130 validation repertoires and the 666 repertoires of the first cohort. To predict cytomegalovirus infection status, the study combined high-throughput TCR immunosequencing, statistical association of individual TCRs with disease status, and machine learning. The study aimed to test whether signatures of past pathogen exposure could be identified by cataloging public T cell receptors. Besides the first cohort of 550 to 750 subjects, a separate validation cohort made up of 120 or so different subjects was used.

Donors formed part of the validation cohort, which comprised 120 subjects and was distinct from the first cohort of 550 to 850 subjects. Libraries came from the immunoSEQ multiplex PCR assay. In the source study's methods: A statistical classification framework was built to diagnose cytomegalovirus status from the catalog of TCR beta chain sequences. TCRdb's version of the immuneACCESS table is confined to in-frame rearrangements and falls short of the full clone set. An unresolved V gene accounts for under half of the shortfall where checked; the remainder is of unknown origin. The V and J calls and clone size come from that table; D and trimming were worked out from the DNA. Recorded for this sample are 200,000 to 300,000 clones; about 92% of them occurred a single time. 3.1% of the sample is in the top ten clones. With regard to this clone: Its binding antigen is unknown. No base-level quality is on record; no much larger clone is a single base apart.

On the study overall, not on this receptor specifically: The study gave a list of 150 to 200 TCR beta chains associated with cytomegalovirus. The authors suggested that the approach could potentially be generalized to other disease states and immunological phenotypes. Subsequent analysis determined that TCRs grouped into clusters in the first cohort also showed a tendency toward co-occurrence across the 120 or so validation repertoires, and 85% to 95% of cluster scores exceeded 0. In vitro tests confirmed that a few of the cytomegalovirus-associated TCR beta chains recognize cytomegalovirus antigens. Most TCR sequences were observed very rarely across donors, whereas some public TCRs were present in many individuals. The classifier was reported to diagnose cytomegalovirus status with high specificity and sensitivity in both the original and validation cohorts. The validation cohort had no HLA typing available for a later analysis, so co-occurrence within that cohort was assessed over all 120 or so repertoires.

V loses 7 bases at its end and J loses 2 bases; junction bases beyond the gene matches: 4. From the germline V gene, CDR1 is SQVTM and CDR2 is ANQGSEA. Taken from cysteine to phenylalanine, the CDR3 has 13 residues. Just CDR3 DNA is preserved here, 39 bases in frame from base 1. The rearranged segments are TRBV29-1 and TRBJ2-2, and TRBD1 matches 7 of the central bases. This sequence was found in a woman under 40 in good health and CMV-seronegative. The sequenced material came from PBMCs. This receptor has the CDR3 CSGRDSNTGELFF. Read as DNA, the sequence is TGCAGCGGCCGGGACAGTAACACCGGGGAGCTGTTTTTT.